Below, one T cell receptor beta chain is given with its context. Each patient presented with locally advanced or metastatic urothelial carcinoma. Each PCR contained spiked-in synthetic TCR analog templates. TCRdb keeps only in-frame clones here, not all; method: immunoSEQ multiplex PCR. The sample contains more than 45,000 clones, approximately 89% of which appear only once. The CDR3 has 15 residues. J gave up 0 bases and V 7 bases, and 8 bases lay outside the gene matches. Germline V gives CDR1 MDHEN, CDR2 SYDVKM. These data come from a study of PD-L1 blockade in urothelial cancer. Background on the study: Bladder-origin urothelial cancer in males described twenty-five of the 29 patients. Per blood sample, T cells had a median of around 150,000.

The rearrangement joins TRBV28 to TRBJ2-7, with 8 bases matching TRBD2. The sample consisted of PBMCs, taken around atezolizumab (anti-PD-L1) treatment. This receptor was obtained from an elderly man with urothelial cancer. CDR3 DNA: TGTGCCAGCACTACTCCCAGCGGGAGCTCCTACGAGCAGTACTTC. Its translation is CASTTPSGSSYEQYF.